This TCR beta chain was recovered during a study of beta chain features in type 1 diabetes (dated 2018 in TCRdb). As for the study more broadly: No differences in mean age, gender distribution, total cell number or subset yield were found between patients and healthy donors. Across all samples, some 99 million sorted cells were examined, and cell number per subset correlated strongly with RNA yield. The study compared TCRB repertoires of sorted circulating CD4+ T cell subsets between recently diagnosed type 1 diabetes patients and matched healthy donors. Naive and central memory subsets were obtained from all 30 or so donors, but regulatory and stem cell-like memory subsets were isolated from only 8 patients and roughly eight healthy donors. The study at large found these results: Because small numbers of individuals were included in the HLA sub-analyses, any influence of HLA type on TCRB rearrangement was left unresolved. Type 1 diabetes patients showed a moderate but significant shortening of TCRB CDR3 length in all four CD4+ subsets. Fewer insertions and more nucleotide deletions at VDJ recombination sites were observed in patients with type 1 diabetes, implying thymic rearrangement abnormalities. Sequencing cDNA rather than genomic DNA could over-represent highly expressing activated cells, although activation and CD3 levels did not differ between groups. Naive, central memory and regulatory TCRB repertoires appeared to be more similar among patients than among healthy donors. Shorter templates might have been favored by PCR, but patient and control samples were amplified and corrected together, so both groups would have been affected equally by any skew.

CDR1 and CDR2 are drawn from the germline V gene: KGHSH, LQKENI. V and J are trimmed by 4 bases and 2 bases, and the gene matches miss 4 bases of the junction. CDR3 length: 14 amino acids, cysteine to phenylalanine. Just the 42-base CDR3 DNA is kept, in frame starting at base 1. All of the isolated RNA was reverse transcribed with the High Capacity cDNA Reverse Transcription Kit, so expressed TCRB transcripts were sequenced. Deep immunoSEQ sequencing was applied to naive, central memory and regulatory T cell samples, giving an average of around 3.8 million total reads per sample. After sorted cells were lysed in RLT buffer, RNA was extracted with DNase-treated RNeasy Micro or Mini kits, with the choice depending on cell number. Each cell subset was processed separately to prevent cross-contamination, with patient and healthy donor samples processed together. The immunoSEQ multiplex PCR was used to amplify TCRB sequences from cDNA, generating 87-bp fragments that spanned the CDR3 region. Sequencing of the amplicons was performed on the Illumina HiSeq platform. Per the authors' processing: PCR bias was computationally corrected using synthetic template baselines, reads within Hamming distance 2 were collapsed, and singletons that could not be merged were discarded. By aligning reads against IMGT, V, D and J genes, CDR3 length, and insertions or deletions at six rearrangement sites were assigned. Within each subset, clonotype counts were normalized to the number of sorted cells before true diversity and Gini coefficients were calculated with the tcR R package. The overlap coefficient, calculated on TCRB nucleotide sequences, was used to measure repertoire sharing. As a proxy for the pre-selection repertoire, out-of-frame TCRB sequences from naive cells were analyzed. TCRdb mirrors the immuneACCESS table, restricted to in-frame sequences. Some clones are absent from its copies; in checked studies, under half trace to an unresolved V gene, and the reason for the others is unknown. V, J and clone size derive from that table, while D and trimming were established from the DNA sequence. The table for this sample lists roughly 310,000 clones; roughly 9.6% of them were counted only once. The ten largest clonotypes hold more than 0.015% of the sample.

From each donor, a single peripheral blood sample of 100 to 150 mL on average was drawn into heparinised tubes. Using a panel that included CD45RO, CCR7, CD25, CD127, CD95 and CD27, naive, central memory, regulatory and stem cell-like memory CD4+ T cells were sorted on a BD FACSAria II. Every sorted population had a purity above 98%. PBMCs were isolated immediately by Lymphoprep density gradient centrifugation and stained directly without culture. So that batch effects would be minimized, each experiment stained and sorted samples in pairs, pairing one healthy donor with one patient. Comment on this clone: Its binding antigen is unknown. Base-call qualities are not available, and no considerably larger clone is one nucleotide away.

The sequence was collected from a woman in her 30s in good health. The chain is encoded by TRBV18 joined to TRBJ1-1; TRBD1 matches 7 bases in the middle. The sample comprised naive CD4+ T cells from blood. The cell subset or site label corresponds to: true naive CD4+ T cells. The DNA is TGTGCCAGCTCACAGGGGGCCCTTAACACTGAAGCTTTCTTT. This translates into CASSQGALNTEAFF.